This TCR beta chain was captured in a study of response to subunit inactivated influenza vaccine. Trimming took off 2 bases at V and 3 bases at J, with 11 bases between the two ends. The CDR3 has 14 residues. Per germline, CDR1 KGHSH and CDR2 LQKENI. There are a few counts of this clonotype. A single record per CDR3 protein comes from TCRdb applying MiXCR to the RT-PCR reads. This table has hundreds of thousands of distinct CDR3 sequences, about 11% appearing once. A further study also used this sample, focusing on T cells expressing NK-cell markers. That paper adds: A 5'RACE template switching approach incorporating UMIs was used to make TCR beta cDNA. Within several experiments, an anti-gamma-delta TCR antibody kept the sorting limited to alpha-beta TCR T cells. The share of CD8+ T cells held by dominant NKG2C+ clonotypes was about 1.0-8% in over 5 donors. The CD3+CD56-NKG2C+ fraction of a handful of donors was also led by these clonotypes.

Specimen: PBMCs from blood, collected on the day of vaccination. The chain joins TRBV18 to TRBJ2-7; D might be TRBD1 (5 bases). The clonotype originates from a man in his fifties or sixties who received an inactivated influenza vaccine. The CDR3 reads CASSPGAQVYEQYF. In nucleotides, the CDR3 is TGTGCCAGCTCACCAGGCGCACAGGTCTACGAGCAGTACTTC.